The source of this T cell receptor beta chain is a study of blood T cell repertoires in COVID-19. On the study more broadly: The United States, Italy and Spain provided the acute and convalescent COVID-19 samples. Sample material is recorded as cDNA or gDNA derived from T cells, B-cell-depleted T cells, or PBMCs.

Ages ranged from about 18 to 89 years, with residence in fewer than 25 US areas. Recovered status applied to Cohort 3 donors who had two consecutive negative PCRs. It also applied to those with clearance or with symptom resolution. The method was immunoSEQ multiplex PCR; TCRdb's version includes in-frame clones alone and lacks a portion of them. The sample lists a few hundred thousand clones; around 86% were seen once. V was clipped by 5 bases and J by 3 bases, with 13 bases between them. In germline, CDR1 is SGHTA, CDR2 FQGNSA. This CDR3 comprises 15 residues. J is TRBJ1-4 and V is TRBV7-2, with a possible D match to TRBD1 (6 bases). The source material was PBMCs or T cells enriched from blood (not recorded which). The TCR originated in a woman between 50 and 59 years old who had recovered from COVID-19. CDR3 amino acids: CASSKLAGANEKLFF. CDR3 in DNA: TGTGCCAGCAGCAAACTTGCAGGGGCTAATGAAAAACTGTTTTTT.